Shown below are 31 T cell receptor beta chains from a single sample sequenced in a study of regulatory T cells in long-lasting Graves disease. Time point specified: newly diagnosed GD, antithyroid drugs for less than 3 months. PBMC RNA served as the TCR library source. Researchers made TCR beta libraries by using iRepertoire HTBI primers and running Arm-PCR on CDR3 regions. Each CDR3 protein is one row after TCRdb ran MiXCR on the multiplex PCR reads. The repertoire holds 500,000 or so distinct CDR3 sequences, with roughly 15% as singletons. These same data were also listed under a study on T cells in Graves' hyperthyroidism and ophthalmopathy.

Sequences were derived from peripheral blood mononuclear cells (PBMCs), sampled at new diagnosis, from a patient treated with antithyroid drugs. Receptors were obtained from a woman between 50 and 59 years old with Graves disease.

This clonotype was observed a handful of times. The CDR3 coding sequence is TGTGCCAGCAGCGTCGGGGGTCTCGGGGATTCACCCCTCCACTTT. Translation gives CASSVGGLGDSPLHF. V gene TRBV13 combines with J gene TRBJ1-6; D possibly corresponds to TRBD1 (5 bases). Germline CDR1 reads PRHDT; CDR2 reads FYEKMQ (reference sequence). V was shortened by 5 bases and J by 8 bases, with 16 bases between the two germline ends. The CDR3 runs to 15 residues.

In this sample, this clonotype turned up many times. The chain joins TRBV9 to TRBJ2-1; D gene unclear. This CDR3 has 12 amino acids. Trimming left V 0 bases short and J 7 bases short, with 5 bases between. The V gene's germline CDR1 is SGDLS and CDR2 YYNGEE. This CDR3 reads CASSVGPNEQFF. The CDR3 nucleotides are TGTGCCAGCAGCGTAGGTCCAAATGAGCAGTTCTTC.

This rearrangement joins TRBV9 to TRBJ2-1; the D call may be TRBD1 or TRBD2 (5 bases each). The CDR3 is made up of 15 amino acids. Trimming shortened V by 0 bases and J by 10 bases, and 17 bases separated the two germline ends. From germline, CDR1 is SGDLS and CDR2 YYNGEE. CDR3 DNA: TGTGCCAGCAGCGTAGGAAGAGGGGCGTCGGGCGAGCAGTTCTTC. This gives the protein CASSVGRGASGEQFF.

In its sample, this clonotype was seen a few times. The rearrangement uses TRBV10-1 and TRBJ2-3; possible D gene TRBD1, 5 bases. The CDR3 consists of 14 residues. Trimming removed 3 bases from V and 4 bases from J, with 11 bases in between. The germline V gene has CDR1 WNHNN and CDR2 SYGVQD (reference sequence). The CDR3 nucleotides read TGCGCCAGCAGTGAAGCCCCGACAGCAGATACGCAGTATTTT. Encoded protein: CASSEAPTADTQYF.

This clonotype was observed a handful of times. The V gene is TRBV6-1, the J gene TRBJ2-4; D not resolved. CDR1 and CDR2 from the germline V gene are MNHNS and SASEGT. V lost 1 base, J lost 0 bases, and 10 bases lay in between. The CDR3 is 16 amino acids. CDR3 sequence reads: CASSEGKSLAKNIQYF. CDR3 in DNA: TGTGCCAGCAGTGAAGGGAAAAGCCTAGCCAAAAACATTCAGTACTTC.

This clonotype was counted at least ten times. This chain uses TRBV29-1 with TRBJ2-7; 8 bases align to TRBD1. J was trimmed by 6 bases and V by 7 bases; bases with no gene match: 11. Germline assignment: CDR1 SQVTM and CDR2 ANQGSEA. The CDR3 runs to 13 residues. CDR3 loop: CSATGAGGSEQYF. In DNA, the CDR3 is TGCAGCGCCACAGGGGCAGGGGGCTCCGAGCAGTACTTC.

This chain joins TRBV7-8 and TRBJ2-2; D is ambiguous. V lost 2 bases and J 4 bases, leaving 11 bases between the germline ends. Germline V lookup: CDR1 SGHVS, CDR2 FQNEAQ. CDR3 length equals 15 residues. The CDR3 here is CASSLQTGRTGELFF. CDR3 nucleotide sequence: TGTGCCAGCAGCTTACAAACGGGTCGCACCGGGGAGCTGTTTTTT.

The chain has TRBV19 and TRBJ2-6, with D tentatively TRBD1 or TRBD2 (5 bases each). Trimming removed 1 base from V and 1 base from J, with 11 bases in between. This CDR3 region has 17 residues. Germline V gene sequence: CDR1 LNHDA, CDR2 SQIVND (reference sequence). The chain's CDR3 is CASSIVGGSSGANVLTF. CDR3 nucleotides: TGTGCCAGTAGTATAGTTGGGGGAAGTTCTGGGGCCAACGTCCTGACTTTC.

Concerning this clonotype: A much larger clone differs by one base, so this may be a read error. V gene TRBV28 combines with J gene TRBJ2-7; possible D gene TRBD2, 6 bases. The CDR3 contains 15 residues. Germline V gene sequence: CDR1 MDHEN, CDR2 SYDVKM. The CDR3 region is CVSSPQPGLKYEQYF. The CDR3 nucleotides are TGTGTCAGCAGCCCTCAACCGGGACTCAAGTACGAGCAGTACTTC.

CDR3 amino acids: CASSPQQDRYGYTF. CDR3 DNA: TGTGCCAGCTCACCGCAACAGGATAGATATGGCTACACCTTC. The chain carries TRBV18 and TRBJ1-2, with D possibly matching TRBD1 (5 bases). The CDR3 sequence is 14 residues long. CDR1 KGHSH and CDR2 LQKENI come from the germline V gene. The germline V and J ends were trimmed by 3 bases and 5 bases, with 13 bases remaining between them.

In this sample, this clonotype turned up many times. The gene calls are TRBV27 and TRBJ2-2; TRBD2 matches at 7 bases. The CDR3 is made up of 13 amino acids. Unmatched junction bases numbered 1, after V lost 4 bases and J lost 5 bases. From germline, CDR1 is MNHEY and CDR2 SMNVEV (reference sequence). The CDR3 loop is CASSWTRTGELFF. The CDR3 coding sequence is TGTGCCAGCAGTTGGACTAGGACCGGGGAGCTGTTTTTT.

There are many counts of this clonotype. The V gene is TRBV19, the J gene TRBJ2-1; 9 bases fit TRBD1. J lost 7 bases, V lost 8 bases, and 12 bases had no gene match. Germline assignment: CDR1 LNHDA and CDR2 SQIVND (reference sequence). This CDR3 region has 15 residues. This chain's CDR3 is CASRSSGTGWNEQFF. The CDR3 bases are TGTGCCAGTCGTAGTTCCGGGACAGGGTGGAATGAGCAGTTCTTC.

Points on this clonotype: One junction end disagrees with the germline gene, perhaps due to a read error. The gene calls are TRBV27 and TRBJ2-7; D call uncertain. CDR1 MNHEY and CDR2 SMNVEV come from the germline V gene (reference sequence). The CDR3 loop spans 14 amino acids. The CDR3 reads CASSFAVPSYEQCF. CDR3 nucleotides: TGTGCCAGCAGTTTTGCGGTCCCCTCCTACGAGCAGTGCTTC.

Comment on this clonotype: A read error may explain this, as a much larger clone is one base away. The genes are TRBV6-1 and TRBJ2-7; 11 bases fit TRBD2. CDR1 and CDR2 from the germline V gene are MNHNS and SASEGT. J lost 4 bases, V lost 6 bases, and 11 bases had no gene match. The CDR3 covers 16 residues. In DNA, the CDR3 is TGTGCCAGCAGGCTACTCCTAGCGGGAGGTAGTTACGAGCAGTACTTC. It yields the protein CASRLLLAGGSYEQYF.

This clonotype was picked up a small number of times. The chain joins TRBV5-8 to TRBJ2-5; TRBD2 matches at 15 bases. The V gene end was trimmed by 1 base and the J gene end by 4 bases; junction bases not matched to a gene: 11. The CDR3 consists of 19 residues. Germline values: CDR1 SGHTS, CDR2 YDEGEE. The CDR3 reads CASSLRSGLAGGRGETQYF. The CDR3 nucleotides read TGTGCCAGCAGCTTGCGCTCGGGACTAGCGGGAGGAAGAGGAGAGACCCAGTACTTC. The full variable domain, with the rest looked up from reference TRBV5-8 and TRBJ2-5, is EAGVTQSPTHLIKTRGQQATLRCSPISGHTSVYWYQQALGLGLQFLLWYDEGEERNRGNFPPRFSGRQFPNYSSELNVNALELEDSALYLCASSLRSGLAGGRGETQYFGPGTRLLVL.

The chain links TRBV10-2 to TRBJ1-1; D may be TRBD1 (6 bases). The CDR3 runs to 13 residues. V was pared by 4 bases and J by 5 bases, with 11 bases between. Germline V gene data show CDR1 as WSHSY and CDR2 as SAAADI. CDR3 in DNA: TGCGCCAGCAGTGGACAGGCCTCGACTGAAGCTTTCTTT. Translated: CASSGQASTEAFF.

The chain couples TRBV25-1 to TRBJ1-2, with 7 bases aligning to TRBD1. The CDR3 is 15 amino acids. V lost 6 bases and J lost 4; bases outside the gene matches: 11. The V gene's germline CDR1 is MGHDK and CDR2 SYGVNS. In nucleotides, the CDR3 is TGTGCCAGCAGCGATAACCGGGACAGCGTCTATGGCTACACCTTC. Protein product: CASSDNRDSVYGYTF.

Many counts were recorded for this clonotype. This sequence joins TRBV9 and TRBJ2-2; 13 positions match TRBD2. Germline V lookup: CDR1 SGDLS, CDR2 YYNGEE. V gave up 0 bases and J gave up 1 base; unmatched junction bases: 6. The CDR3 sequence is 19 residues long. The DNA for the CDR3 is TGTGCCAGCAGCGTAGGACTAGCGGGAGGCCATGGGAACACCGGGGAGCTGTTTTTT. It encodes CASSVGLAGGHGNTGELFF.

The table lists this clonotype with many counts. This rearrangement joins TRBV2 to TRBJ2-1, with a possible D match to TRBD2 (6 bases). CDR1 and CDR2 from the germline V gene are SNHLY and FYNNEI. The V gene lost 3 bases and the J gene lost 3 bases, with 18 bases spanning the gap. This CDR3 is 17 amino acids long. CDR3 nucleotide sequence: TGTGCCAGCAGTGATAGTATAACTAGCCCCTTCTACAATGAGCAGTTCTTC. Protein product: CASSDSITSPFYNEQFF. The whole variable domain, remainder taken from reference TRBV2 and TRBJ2-1, is EPEVTQTPSHQVTQMGQEVILRCVPISNHLYFYWYRQILGQKVEFLVSFYNNEISEKSEIFDDQFSVERPDGSNFTLKIRSTKLEDSAMYFCASSDSITSPFYNEQFFGPGTRLTVL.

The J gene is TRBJ2-1, the V gene TRBV25-1; 7 nucleotides line up with TRBD2. Germline-derived CDR1 and CDR2 are MGHDK and SYGVNS. V was clipped by 2 bases and J by 0 bases; unmatched bases: 7. The CDR3 is made up of 17 amino acids. The CDR3 bases are TGTGCCAGCAGTGAACCAGGGTTAGCGGGCTCCTACAATGAGCAGTTCTTC. It is translated as CASSEPGLAGSYNEQFF.

The gene calls are TRBV5-1 and TRBJ2-1; D is unresolved. Germline V gene data show CDR1 as SGHRS and CDR2 as YFSETQ. V lost 0 bases to trimming and J lost 6 bases, with 10 bases between them. The CDR3 contains 14 residues. This CDR3 is CASSLGHGFNEQFF. The CDR3 DNA follows: TGCGCCAGCAGCTTGGGACACGGGTTCAATGAGCAGTTCTTC.

Many counts were recorded for this clonotype. CDR3: CASSPSRDRNYGYTF. As DNA, the CDR3 is TGTGCCAGCAGCCCCAGTAGGGACCGAAACTATGGCTACACCTTC. This rearrangement joins TRBV3-1 to TRBJ1-2; a weak D match, TRBD1 (5 bases). Trimming stripped 4 bases from V and 2 bases from J, with 14 bases between. The CDR3 is 15 amino acids. Germline CDR1 is LGHDT and CDR2 is YNNKEL (reference sequence).

This clonotype was seen many times. The chain links TRBV28 to TRBJ1-1, with D possibly being TRBD1 (5 bases). V shed 4 bases and J shed 6 bases, with 9 bases lying between them. Germline V gene data show CDR1 as MDHEN and CDR2 as SYDVKM. CDR3 length: 12 residues. CDR3 protein: CASSYQGAEAFF. DNA of the CDR3: TGTGCCAGCAGTTACCAGGGCGCTGAAGCTTTCTTT. Filled out from reference TRBV28 and TRBJ1-1, the complete variable domain reads DVKVTQSSRYLVKRTGEKVFLECVQDMDHENMFWYRQDPGLGLRLIYFSYDVKMKEKGDIPEGYSVSREKKERFSLILESASTNQTSMYLCASSYQGAEAFFGQGTRLTVV.

This clonotype was observed at least ten times. The V and J genes are TRBV3-1 and TRBJ2-1; 8 positions agree with TRBD2. This CDR3 has 15 amino acids. J was trimmed by 2 bases and V by 2 bases; bases with no gene match: 2. The germline V gene has CDR1 LGHDT and CDR2 YNNKEL (reference sequence). The CDR3 reads CASSQLAGTYNEQFF. The CDR3 coding sequence is TGTGCCAGCAGCCAATTAGCGGGAACCTACAATGAGCAGTTCTTC.

This clonotype was counted many times. The rearrangement links TRBV5-6 to TRBJ1-5, with TRBD1 identical over 7 bases. Looked up from germline, CDR1 is SGHDT and CDR2 is YYEEEE. The trim removed 1 base at V and 0 bases at J, leaving 4 bases unmatched. The CDR3 runs to 16 residues. The CDR3 DNA sequence: TGTGCCAGCAGCTTGCGGACAGGTCATAGCAATCAGCCCCAGCATTTT. It codes for CASSLRTGHSNQPQHF. The full variable domain, completed using reference TRBV5-6 and TRBJ1-5, is DAGVTQSPTHLIKTRGQQVTLRCSPKSGHDTVSWYQQALGQGPQFIFQYYEEEERQRGNFPDRFSGHQFPNYSSELNVNALLLGDSALYLCASSLRTGHSNQPQHFGDGTRLSIL.

The genes are TRBV14 and TRBJ1-1; no clear D. The CDR3 has 14 residues. V gave up 4 bases and J gave up 3 bases, with 12 bases separating them. Germline V lookup: CDR1 SGHDN, CDR2 FVKESK. CDR3 in amino acids: CASSLRPGDTEAFF. CDR3 in DNA: TGTGCCAGCAGCCTCCGGCCCGGCGACACTGAAGCTTTCTTT.

The chain links TRBV7-3 to TRBJ2-3, with D hard to call. Germline CDR1 reads SGHTA; CDR2 reads FQGTGA. V lost 0 bases, J lost 6 bases, and 13 bases lay in between. The CDR3 has 15 residues. The CDR3 coding sequence is TGTGCCAGCAGCTTAACGGGTGGATCGTGGGATACGCAGTATTTT. Its protein is CASSLTGGSWDTQYF.

The chain is built from TRBV19 and TRBJ1-5; D might be TRBD1 (6 bases). The length of the CDR3 is 14 residues. The V end lost 6 bases, the J end lost 3 bases, and 12 bases lay between the germline ends. CDR1 LNHDA and CDR2 SQIVND come from the germline V gene (reference sequence). The CDR3 sequence is CASSSTGFNQPQHF. In DNA form, the CDR3 reads TGTGCCAGTAGCTCTACAGGGTTCAATCAGCCCCAGCATTTT.

There are many counts of this clonotype. The chain employs TRBV10-3 and TRBJ1-5, with 7 bases lining up with TRBD1. Unmatched junction bases numbered 6, after V lost 2 bases and J lost 5 bases. CDR1 ENHRY and CDR2 SYGVKD come from the germline V gene. This CDR3 spans 15 amino acids. The CDR3: CAISEKGTEYQPQHF. The CDR3 coding sequence is TGTGCCATCAGTGAGAAGGGGACAGAATATCAGCCCCAGCATTTT.

The sample holds many counts of this clonotype. The chain carries TRBV7-2 and TRBJ1-2; D gene unclear. CDR1 and CDR2 from the germline V gene are SGHTA and FQGNSA. Deletions cut 1 base from V and 6 bases from J, with 12 bases between. The CDR3 consists of 14 residues. The CDR3 protein is CASSLGVMSDGYTF. As DNA, the CDR3 is TGTGCCAGCAGCTTAGGGGTTATGTCAGATGGCTACACCTTC.

V and J are TRBV27 and TRBJ1-5; no clear D gene. This CDR3 comprises 14 residues. V lost 5 bases and J lost 0, with 8 bases in between. The germline V gene has CDR1 MNHEY and CDR2 SMNVEV (reference sequence). The CDR3 DNA sequence: TGTGCCAGCAGTCCTGTCAGTAGCAATCAGCCCCAGCATTTT. Amino acid sequence: CASSPVSSNQPQHF.